This T cell receptor (beta chain) is drawn from a study of blood T cells in healthy people across ages. Sample-barcoded 5' priming and a J-beta primer mix drove a second PCR of about 6 to 12 cycles. TCRdb passed the 5' RACE reads through MiXCR, listing each CDR3 protein once. This sample has approximately 900,000 distinct CDR3 sequences, with under 35% found just once. CDR1 SQVTM and CDR2 ANQGSEA come from the germline V gene. V was trimmed by 5 bases and J by 11 bases, leaving 24 bases between them. The CDR3 is made up of 14 amino acids. This clonotype came up a few times. These same records also appear under a second study, on T cells of mothers and their children. That work states: Each mother gave over 9.5 million TCR beta CDR3 reads; each child, about 2.8 million.

This TCR was recovered from a woman aged 40 to 50 in good health. The J gene is TRBJ1-1, the V gene TRBV29-1; possible D gene TRBD1, 5 bases. Sequenced material: blood. The CDR3, as DNA: TGCAGCGTTTCACAGCAGCACGGGACCGGGGGGGCTTTCTTT. Translation: CSVSQQHGTGGAFF. Complete variable domain (other parts from reference TRBV29-1 and TRBJ1-1): SAVISQKPSRDICQRGTSLTIQCQVDSQVTMMFWYRQQPGQSLTLIATANQGSEATYESGFVIDKFPISRPNLTFSTLTVSNMSPEDSSIYLCSVSQQHGTGGAFFGQGTRLTVV.